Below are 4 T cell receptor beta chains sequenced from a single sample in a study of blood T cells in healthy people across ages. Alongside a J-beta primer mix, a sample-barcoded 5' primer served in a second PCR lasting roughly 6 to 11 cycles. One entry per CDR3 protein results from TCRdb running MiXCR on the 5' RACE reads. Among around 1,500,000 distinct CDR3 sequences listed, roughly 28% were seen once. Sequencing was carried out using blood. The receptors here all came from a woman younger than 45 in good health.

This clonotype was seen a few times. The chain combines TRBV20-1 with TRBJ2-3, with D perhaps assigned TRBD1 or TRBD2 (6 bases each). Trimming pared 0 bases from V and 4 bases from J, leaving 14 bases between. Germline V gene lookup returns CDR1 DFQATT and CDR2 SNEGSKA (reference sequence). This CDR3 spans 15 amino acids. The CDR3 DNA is TGCAGTGCTAGAGATTTCCGGGGGCCGCCAGATACGCAGTATTTT. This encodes CSARDFRGPPDTQYF.

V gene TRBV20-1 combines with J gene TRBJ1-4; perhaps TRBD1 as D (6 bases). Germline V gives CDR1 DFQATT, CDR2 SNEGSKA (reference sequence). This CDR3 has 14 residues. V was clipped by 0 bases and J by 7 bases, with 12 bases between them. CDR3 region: CSAREGRTAEKLFF. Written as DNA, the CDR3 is TGCAGTGCTAGAGAGGGTCGGACAGCTGAAAAACTGTTTTTT.

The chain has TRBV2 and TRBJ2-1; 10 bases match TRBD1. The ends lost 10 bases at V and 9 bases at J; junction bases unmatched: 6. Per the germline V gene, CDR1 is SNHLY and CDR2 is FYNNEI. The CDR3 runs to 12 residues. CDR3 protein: CAMGQGYGEQFF. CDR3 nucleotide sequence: TGTGCCATGGGACAGGGGTATGGTGAGCAGTTCTTC.

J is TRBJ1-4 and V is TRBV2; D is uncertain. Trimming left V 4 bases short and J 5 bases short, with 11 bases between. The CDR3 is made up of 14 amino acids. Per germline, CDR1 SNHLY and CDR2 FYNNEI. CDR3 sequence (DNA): TGTGCCAGCAGTGTAAACAGAGCAAATGAAAAACTGTTTTTT. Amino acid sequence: CASSVNRANEKLFF.